What follows are 23 T cell receptor beta chains derived from one specimen sequenced in a study of type 1 regulatory T cells. In TCRdb, the reads were re-called with MiXCR into one record per CDR3 protein. Here the sample spans tens of thousands of distinct CDR3 sequences, roughly two thirds being singletons. These receptors lack a known antigen. The sequencing input was cultured T cells, either the whole culture or a sorted T cell fraction (not recorded which). The subset was: Tr1-enriched cell product generated in vitro against host alloantigens. The source is a human donor in good health.

This chain's CDR3 is CASGLQDHSGEQYF. The CDR3 DNA sequence: TGTGCCAGCGGGCTGCAGGATCATTCTGGGGAGCAGTACTTC. V gene TRBV7-8 combines with J gene TRBJ2-7; D is unclear. The CDR3 consists of 14 residues. Germline CDR1 reads SGHVS; CDR2 reads FQNEAQ. The V and J ends lost 8 bases and 7 bases respectively, with 21 bases between them.

The chain is built from TRBV7-2 and TRBJ2-5, with a tentative D call TRBD2 (5 bases). CDR3 length: 14 residues. The ends were cut back, 5 bases at V and 3 bases at J, with 13 bases in the middle. Germline CDR1 reads SGHTA; CDR2 reads FQGNSA. The CDR3 loop reads CASSPRRREETQYF. CDR3 DNA sequence: TGTGCCAGCAGCCCTCGGCGGCGGGAAGAGACCCAGTACTTC.

The CDR3 loop is CASSQLTRINEKLFF. CDR3 nucleotide sequence: TGTGCCAGCAGCCAACTGACACGGATTAATGAAAAACTGTTTTTT. The chain links TRBV3-1 to TRBJ1-4; no clear D gene. Per the germline V gene, CDR1 is LGHDT and CDR2 is YNNKEL (reference sequence). Trimming shortened V by 2 bases and J by 4 bases, and 11 bases separated the two germline ends. This CDR3 has 15 amino acids.

The chain is built from TRBV4-1 and TRBJ2-7, with 9 bases identical to TRBD1. CDR3 length: 15 residues. The junction had 8 bases not matched to a gene; V was cut back by 2 bases and J by 6 bases. Germline CDR1 and CDR2: MGHRA and YSYEKL. CDR3 region: CASSQTTRGQGEQYF. CDR3 coding DNA: TGCGCCAGCAGCCAAACTACAAGGGGACAGGGCGAGCAGTACTTC.

V and J are TRBV20-1 and TRBJ2-5; unclear D gene. CDR3 length: 14 residues. The ends were cut back, 0 bases at V and 3 bases at J, with 11 bases in the middle. Germline V CDR1 and CDR2: DFQATT, SNEGSKA (reference sequence). The CDR3 DNA reads TGCAGTGCTAGAGATATGGCTGGCGAAGAGACCCAGTACTTC. Encoded protein: CSARDMAGEETQYF.

The CDR3 protein is CASTRIGGGTEAFF. CDR3 nucleotide sequence: TGTGCCAGCACCCGGATTGGGGGAGGGACTGAAGCTTTCTTT. The chain has TRBV2 and TRBJ1-1, with D maybe TRBD1 (5 bases). V lost 7 bases to trimming and J lost 5 bases, with 17 bases between them. CDR1 is SNHLY and CDR2 is FYNNEI in the germline V gene. The CDR3 spans 14 residues.

As DNA, the CDR3 is TGTGCCAGCAGCCCCAGGGGGCTTGGCACTGAAGCTTTCTTT. This translates into CASSPRGLGTEAFF. V and J are TRBV7-3 and TRBJ1-1; 8 bases are a match to TRBD1. The CDR3 has 14 residues. The J segment lost 4 bases and the V segment lost 5 bases, leaving 6 bases of the junction unmatched. CDR1 is SGHTA, CDR2 FQGTGA, per germline.

The chain is built from TRBV30 and TRBJ1-2, with 7 nucleotides matching TRBD1. Germline V CDR1 and CDR2: GTSNPN, SVGIG (reference sequence). The CDR3 covers 12 residues. V lost 2 bases, J lost 6 bases, and 3 bases stayed unmatched. Written as DNA, the CDR3 is TGTGCCTGGAGTACAGGGGTTCATGGCTACACCTTC. Its translation: CAWSTGVHGYTF.

This chain links TRBV18 with TRBJ2-2; 8 bases align to TRBD1. Trimming at V came to 10 bases and at J to 2 bases, leaving 21 bases not matched to a gene. From germline, CDR1 is KGHSH and CDR2 LQKENI. The CDR3 has 19 residues. CDR3: CANPKDYRGTTLNTGELFF. DNA for the CDR3: TGTGCCAATCCAAAGGACTACAGGGGGACGACCCTCAACACCGGGGAGCTGTTTTTT.

The gene calls are TRBV29-1 and TRBJ1-2; D unresolved. CDR1 SQVTM and CDR2 ANQGSEA come from the germline V gene. CDR3 length: 13 residues. V lost 7 bases, J lost 8 bases, and 20 bases lay in between. This CDR3 reads CSARNWVTGGYTF. The CDR3 nucleotides are TGCAGCGCGCGCAATTGGGTAACCGGCGGCTACACCTTC.

The CDR3 DNA follows: TGTGCCAGCAGTTTAGGGACTAGCGTAGGCTCCTACGAGCAGTACTTC. Translating gives CASSLGTSVGSYEQYF. V usage is TRBV12-3 or TRBV12-4 and J usage is TRBJ2-7, with 9 bases lining up with TRBD2. The CDR3 covers 16 residues. V lost 1 base to trimming and J lost 0 bases; unmatched junction nucleotides: 4.

This clonotype was seen a few times. The CDR3 reads CAVQGVLGNTEAFF. The CDR3 DNA reads as TGTGCCGTGCAGGGGGTGCTCGGGAATACTGAAGCTTTCTTT. The chain combines TRBV10-3 with TRBJ1-1; 7 bases map to TRBD1. The germline V gene has CDR1 ENHRY and CDR2 SYGVKD. V lost 11 bases, J lost 5 bases, and 14 bases stayed unmatched. This CDR3 comprises 14 residues.

The V call is TRBV4-2, the J call TRBJ2-7; D may be TRBD1 (7 bases). CDR1 LGHNA and CDR2 YNFKEQ come from the germline V gene. The CDR3 has 14 amino acids. V was pared by 4 bases and J by 3 bases, with 13 bases between. CDR3 region: CASSRGDSYYEQYF. For the CDR3, the DNA is TGTGCCAGCAGCCGGGGGGACAGTTACTACGAGCAGTACTTC.

The rearrangement uses TRBV7-2 and TRBJ1-1; D unclear. CDR1 and CDR2 (germline): SGHTA, FQGNSA. CDR3 length: 13 amino acids. Trimming left V 0 bases short and J 6 bases short, with 8 bases between. The CDR3 loop is CASSLAVRPEAFF. In DNA, the CDR3 is TGTGCCAGCAGCTTAGCGGTTCGTCCTGAAGCTTTCTTT.

V is TRBV4-1 and J is TRBJ2-2; 8 bases are shared with TRBD2. Trimming took 4 bases from V and 4 from J; bases not matched to a gene: 8. CDR3 length: 16 residues. Germline-derived CDR1 and CDR2 are MGHRA and YSYEKL. The CDR3 is CASSPNGGGVTGELFF. The CDR3 DNA is TGCGCCAGCAGCCCAAACGGGGGGGGCGTCACCGGGGAGCTGTTTTTT.

The chain employs TRBV4-1 and TRBJ2-2; a possible D gene is TRBD1 (6 bases). Per germline, CDR1 MGHRA and CDR2 YSYEKL. This CDR3 is 17 amino acids long. V lost 1 base and J lost 2, with 14 bases in between. Here the CDR3 DNA reads TGCGCCAGCAGCCAAGGTTATTCGGGACAAAACACCGGGGAGCTGTTTTTT. Translated, it gives CASSQGYSGQNTGELFF.

The rearrangement joins TRBV9 to TRBJ1-1, with TRBD1 identical over 9 bases. After removal of 4 bases from V and 5 bases from J, the junction contained 15 bases not matched to a gene. Germline V gene data show CDR1 as SGDLS and CDR2 as YYNGEE. The CDR3 length is 17 residues. This chain's CDR3 is CASSTQGAGREGTEAFF. The DNA of the CDR3 is TGTGCCAGCAGCACACAGGGGGCAGGTCGGGAGGGAACTGAAGCTTTCTTT. Looking up the rest from reference TRBV9 and TRBJ1-1 gives the full variable domain: DSGVTQTPKHLITATGQRVTLRCSPRSGDLSVYWYQQSLDQGLQFLIQYYNGEERAKGNILERFSAQQFPDLHSELNLSSLELGDSALYFCASSTQGAGREGTEAFFGQGTRLTVV.

This chain connects TRBV19 to TRBJ1-4; D is undetermined. V was pared by 1 base and J by 5 bases, with 17 bases between. This CDR3 spans 17 amino acids. Germline CDR1 reads LNHDA; CDR2 reads SQIVND (reference sequence). The CDR3 sequence: CASSIVSPTGLNEKLFF. CDR3 DNA: TGTGCCAGTAGTATAGTCAGCCCCACGGGATTAAATGAAAAACTGTTTTTT.

The genes are TRBV20-1 and TRBJ2-1; TRBD2 aligns across 14 bases. V shed 6 bases, J shed 9 bases, and the junction held 7 bases outside the gene matches. The CDR3 is 14 residues long. Germline V gene data show CDR1 as DFQATT and CDR2 as SNEGSKA (reference sequence). The CDR3 here is CSATTSGGAREQFF. The CDR3 DNA is TGCAGTGCGACGACTAGCGGGGGGGCCCGTGAGCAGTTCTTC.

The V call is TRBV11-1, the J call TRBJ2-7, with D possibly being TRBD1 (6 bases). V gave up 1 base and J gave up 3 bases, with 13 bases separating them. CDR1 and CDR2 from the germline V gene are SGHAT and FQDESV (reference sequence). CDR3 length: 15 residues. The CDR3 DNA reads TGTGCCAGCAGCTTAGAGCCAGGGGCTAGCTACGAGCAGTACTTC. It encodes CASSLEPGASYEQYF.

The chain is built from TRBV30 and TRBJ1-1, with D perhaps TRBD1 (5 bases). CDR1 and CDR2 from the germline V gene are GTSNPN and SVGIG (reference sequence). Trimming left V 4 bases short and J 1 base short, with 7 bases between. This CDR3 spans 12 amino acids. CDR3 DNA sequence: TGTGCCTGGAAGAGGGGGAACACTGAAGCTTTCTTT. Translation gives CAWKRGNTEAFF.

This clonotype was detected only a few times. The rearrangement joins TRBV18 to TRBJ2-2; possible D gene TRBD2, 6 bases. V was trimmed by 10 bases and J by 1 base, leaving 10 bases between them. The CDR3 length is 13 residues. Germline CDR1 and CDR2: KGHSH and LQKENI. CDR3 DNA sequence: TGTGCCACCAACGGGGGGAACACCGGGGAGCTGTTTTTT. It yields the protein CATNGGNTGELFF.

This clonotype came up a few times. The V gene is TRBV28, the J gene TRBJ2-2; 8 bases map to TRBD1. V lost 3 bases and J lost 3; bases outside the gene matches: 3. CDR3 length: 15 residues. Germline V gene lookup returns CDR1 MDHEN and CDR2 SYDVKM. The CDR3 spells CASSFVTGDTGELFF. Here the CDR3 DNA reads TGTGCCAGCAGTTTTGTGACAGGGGACACCGGGGAGCTGTTTTTT.